Here is one T cell receptor (beta chain) with its context. This record comes from a study of human T cells and chemical hapten exposure. Original data processing: Sequenced samples showed a median of around 93,000 TCRs each, with counts running from around 20,000 to 690,000. One entry per CDR3 protein, called by TCRdb with MiXCR from the RACE reads. The V and J calls shown here were made by TCRdb, not taken from the authors' results. This sample has about 77,000 distinct CDR3 sequences; about 8.6% occur once, and the top ten carry approximately 1.5%. There are 14 residues in the CDR3. Germline assignment: CDR1 DFQATT and CDR2 SNEGSKA (reference sequence). The V gene lost 5 bases and the J gene lost 3 bases, with 17 bases spanning the gap. Time point of the sample: healthy volunteer bleed at 6 weeks. The authors extracted total RNA from unfractionated whole blood.

The source material was whole blood. The chain has TRBV20-1 and TRBJ2-7; D not resolved. This TCR derives from a female donor in good health. Some clones in this sample may be carry-over from other donors' samples. The CDR3 DNA sequence: TGCAGTGCTTCGCCGGGCCCCTTGGACTACGAGCAGTACTTC. Protein: CSASPGPLDYEQYF.